This T cell receptor (beta chain) appears in the sequencing data of a study of blood T cell repertoires in COVID-19. About the study: PBMCs, B-cell-depleted T cells, or T cells provided the cDNA or gDNA that made up the material.

This CDR3 comprises 15 residues. Between the trimmed V and J ends, which lost 0 bases and 1 base, there was a span of 9 bases. In germline, CDR1 is SNHLY, CDR2 FYNNEI. Authors' analysis steps: Reference gene primers were amplified, and this amplification served to estimate nucleated cell counts. Assay: immunoSEQ multiplex PCR; the TCRdb copy retains only in-frame clones and omits some. V, J and clone size were drawn from that table, and D and trimming were deduced from the DNA. The sample holds approximately 260,000 clones; about 88% are singletons and the top ten take 3.6%. The rearrangement uses TRBV2 and TRBJ1-1; D is perhaps TRBD1 (5 bases). The sample taken for sequencing was peripheral blood. The sequence was obtained from a man between 18 and 29 years old with active or convalescent COVID-19. This CDR3 reads CASSEAGLWNTEAFF. CDR3 sequence (DNA): TGTGCCAGCAGTGAAGCGGGACTCTGGAACACTGAAGCTTTCTTT.